The 10 T cell receptor beta chains below were found in one sample sequenced in a study of early T cells in non-severe SARS-CoV-2 infection. TCRdb passed the 5' RACE reads through MiXCR, listing each CDR3 protein once. The data hold tens of thousands of distinct CDR3 sequences, with around 12% observed a single time. The sample comprised whole blood. Every receptor here comes from an adult who was a healthcare worker with PCR-confirmed SARS-CoV-2 infection or an uninfected control (not recorded which).

This clonotype was observed a few times. J is TRBJ2-3 and V is TRBV7-9; 14 bases fit TRBD2. The CDR3 sequence is 15 residues long. V shed 5 bases, J shed 6 bases, and the junction held 4 bases outside the gene matches. Per the germline V gene, CDR1 is SEHNR and CDR2 is FQNEAQ (reference sequence). CDR3 in DNA: TGTGCCAGCAGCATGGGACTAGCGGGAGACGATACGCAGTATTTT. It is translated as CASSMGLAGDDTQYF.

This clonotype showed up many times. The gene calls are TRBV12-3 or TRBV12-4 and TRBJ2-1; 10 positions match TRBD2. J lost 4 bases, V lost 3 bases, and 6 bases had no gene match. The CDR3 contains 16 residues. The DNA for the CDR3 is TGTGCCAGCAGTTTCTCCGGGACTAGCGATTACAATGAGCAGTTCTTC. Protein sequence: CASSFSGTSDYNEQFF.

V and J are TRBV6-6 and TRBJ1-1; D not resolved. The germline V gene has CDR1 MNHNY and CDR2 SVGAGI (reference sequence). This CDR3 is built from 12 residues. V was shortened by 8 bases and J by 1 base, with 8 bases between the two germline ends. Here the CDR3 reads CASGETNTEAFF. The CDR3 coding sequence is TGTGCCAGCGGAGAAACGAACACTGAAGCTTTCTTT.

This clonotype is termed medium-sized (0.01 to 0.1%). The rearrangement links TRBV12-3 or TRBV12-4 to TRBJ1-1; a weak D match, TRBD1 (5 bases). The CDR3 loop spans 14 amino acids. V shed 6 bases and J shed 6 bases, with 17 bases lying between them. DNA for the CDR3: TGTGCCAGCAGCCACGGGTGGGGGGAGGCTGAAGCTTTCTTT. Its protein product is CASSHGWGEAEAFF.

There are many counts of this clonotype. This rearrangement joins TRBV29-1 to TRBJ2-1; no definite D call. The CDR3 is 12 residues long. From germline, CDR1 is SQVTM and CDR2 ANQGSEA. V dropped 8 bases and J dropped 5 bases, with 13 bases sitting between them. The DNA for the CDR3 is TGCAGCCCTCCAAGAGGAAACAATGAGCAGTTCTTC. It encodes CSPPRGNNEQFF.

This clonotype has a count of ten or more. This rearrangement joins TRBV5-1 to TRBJ1-1, with unresolved D. There are 14 residues in the CDR3. V was shortened by 4 bases and J by 0 bases, with 10 bases between the two germline ends. Germline V gene sequence: CDR1 SGHRS, CDR2 YFSETQ. CDR3 sequence (DNA): TGCGCCAGCAGCCCCGACGGCGTGAACACTGAAGCTTTCTTT. The encoded protein is CASSPDGVNTEAFF.

The J gene is TRBJ2-1, the V gene TRBV10-3, with D unresolved. The CDR3 runs to 12 residues. Germline-derived CDR1 and CDR2 are ENHRY and SYGVKD. V was shortened by 6 bases and J by 9 bases, with 12 bases between the two germline ends. The CDR3 DNA reads TGTGCCATCAGACCTGATATGGGTGAGCAGTTCTTC. It translates to CAIRPDMGEQFF.

V usage is TRBV6-2 or TRBV6-3 and J usage is TRBJ1-4; D not resolved. CDR3 length equals 15 residues. CDR1 MNHEY and CDR2 SVGEGT come from the germline V gene. Trimming shortened V by 6 bases and J by 8 bases, and 19 bases separated the two germline ends. CDR3 DNA: TGTGCCAGCAGCAAGGGCGCACAAACCTACGAAAAACTGTTTTTT. It encodes CASSKGAQTYEKLFF.

This clonotype was seen ten or more times. V usage is TRBV12-5 and J usage is TRBJ2-1; D not resolved. The CDR3 is made up of 13 amino acids. Between the trimmed V and J ends, which lost 6 bases and 5 bases, there was a span of 11 bases. Germline CDR1 is LGHNT and CDR2 is FRNRAP. CDR3 sequence: CASGLTSNNEQFF. In DNA, the CDR3 is TGTGCTAGTGGCCTGACAAGTAACAATGAGCAGTTCTTC.

The V call is TRBV5-1, the J call TRBJ2-1; 10 bases fit TRBD1. CDR3 length equals 15 residues. Per the germline V gene, CDR1 is SGHRS and CDR2 is YFSETQ. The V gene end was trimmed by 4 bases and the J gene end by 2 bases; junction bases not matched to a gene: 3. CDR3 amino acids: CASSNGQGAYNEQFF. The CDR3 DNA is TGCGCCAGCAGCAACGGACAGGGGGCCTACAATGAGCAGTTCTTC. Full variable domain (remainder filled in from reference TRBV5-1 and TRBJ2-1): KAGVTQTPRYLIKTRGQQVTLSCSPISGHRSVSWYQQTPGQGLQFLFEYFSETQRNKGNFPGRFSGRQFSNSRSEMNVSTLELGDSALYLCASSNGQGAYNEQFFGPGTRLTVL.